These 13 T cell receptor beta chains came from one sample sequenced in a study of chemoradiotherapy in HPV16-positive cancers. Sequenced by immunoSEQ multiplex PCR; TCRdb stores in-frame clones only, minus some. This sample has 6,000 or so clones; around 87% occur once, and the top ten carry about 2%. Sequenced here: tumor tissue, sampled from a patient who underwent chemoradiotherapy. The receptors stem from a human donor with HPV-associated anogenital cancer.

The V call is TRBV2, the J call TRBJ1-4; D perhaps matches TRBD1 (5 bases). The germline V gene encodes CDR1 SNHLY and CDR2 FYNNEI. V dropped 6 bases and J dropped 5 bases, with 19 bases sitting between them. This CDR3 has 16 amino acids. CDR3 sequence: CASSSLGPENNEKLFF. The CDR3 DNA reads TGTGCCAGCAGCAGCCTGGGACCGGAGAACAATGAAAAACTGTTTTTT.

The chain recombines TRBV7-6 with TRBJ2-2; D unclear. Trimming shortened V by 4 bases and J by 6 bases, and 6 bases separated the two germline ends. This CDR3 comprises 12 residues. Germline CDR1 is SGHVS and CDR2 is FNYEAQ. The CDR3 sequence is CASSSWAGELFF. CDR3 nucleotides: TGTGCCAGCAGCTCCTGGGCCGGGGAGCTGTTTTTT.

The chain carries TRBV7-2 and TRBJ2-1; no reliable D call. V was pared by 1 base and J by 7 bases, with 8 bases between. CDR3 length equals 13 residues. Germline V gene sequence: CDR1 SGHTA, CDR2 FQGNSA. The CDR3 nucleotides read TGTGCCAGCAGCTTAGGGTCCTGGAATGAGCAGTTCTTC. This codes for CASSLGSWNEQFF.

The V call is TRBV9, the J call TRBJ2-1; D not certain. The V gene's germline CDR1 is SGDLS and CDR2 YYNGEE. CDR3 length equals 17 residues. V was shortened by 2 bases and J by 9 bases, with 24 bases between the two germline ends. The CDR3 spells CASSVRSRFLGASEQFF. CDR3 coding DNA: TGTGCCAGCAGCGTGCGTAGCAGGTTTCTTGGTGCGAGTGAGCAGTTCTTC.

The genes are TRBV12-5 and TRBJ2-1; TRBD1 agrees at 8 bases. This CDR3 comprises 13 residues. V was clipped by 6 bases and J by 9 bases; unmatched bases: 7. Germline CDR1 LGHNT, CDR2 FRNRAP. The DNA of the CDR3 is TGTGCTAGTGGCACCATACAGGGGGGTGAGCAGTTCTTC. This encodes CASGTIQGGEQFF.

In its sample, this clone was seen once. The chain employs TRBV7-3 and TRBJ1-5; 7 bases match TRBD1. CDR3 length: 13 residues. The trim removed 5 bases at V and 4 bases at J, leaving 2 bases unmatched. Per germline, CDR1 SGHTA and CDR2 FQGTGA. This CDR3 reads CASSPGQNQPQHF. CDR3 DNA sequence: TGTGCCAGCAGCCCGGGACAGAATCAGCCCCAGCATTTT.

CDR3 DNA: TGTGCCAGCAGGGGGCGAACTGAAGCTTTCTTT. This translates into CASRGRTEAFF. This rearrangement joins TRBV2 to TRBJ1-1; weak D call: TRBD1 (5 bases). The CDR3 covers 11 residues. V lost 6 bases to trimming and J lost 5 bases, with 7 bases between them. The germline gives CDR1 SNHLY, CDR2 FYNNEI.

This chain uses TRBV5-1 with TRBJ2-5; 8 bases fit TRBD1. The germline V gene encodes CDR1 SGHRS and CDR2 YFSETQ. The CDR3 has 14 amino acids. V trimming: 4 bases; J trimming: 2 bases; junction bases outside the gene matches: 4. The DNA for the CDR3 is TGCGCCAGCAGCGAAGGACAGGGTCAAGAGACCCAGTACTTC. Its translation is CASSEGQGQETQYF.

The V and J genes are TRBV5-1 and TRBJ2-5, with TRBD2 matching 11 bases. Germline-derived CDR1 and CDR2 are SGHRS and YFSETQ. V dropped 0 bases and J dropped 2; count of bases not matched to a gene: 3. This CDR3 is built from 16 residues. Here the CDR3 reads CASSLEGLAAQETQYF. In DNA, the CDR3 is TGCGCCAGCAGCTTGGAGGGACTAGCGGCTCAAGAGACCCAGTACTTC.

CDR3 in DNA: TGTGCCAGCACCCGGTCGCAGCGGGGATTTAATGAGCAGTTCTTC. Translated: CASTRSQRGFNEQFF. The chain couples TRBV6-5 to TRBJ2-1, with 7 bases that match TRBD2. J lost 7 bases, V lost 7 bases, and 13 bases had no gene match. This CDR3 comprises 15 residues. Germline CDR1 MNHEY, CDR2 SVGAGI.

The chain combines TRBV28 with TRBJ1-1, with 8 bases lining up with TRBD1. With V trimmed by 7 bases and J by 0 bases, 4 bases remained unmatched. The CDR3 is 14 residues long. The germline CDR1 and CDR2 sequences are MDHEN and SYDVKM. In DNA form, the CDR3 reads TGTGCCAGCACCTCAGGGGGCTTGAACACTGAAGCTTTCTTT. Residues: CASTSGGLNTEAFF. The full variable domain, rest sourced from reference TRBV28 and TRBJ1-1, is DVKVTQSSRYLVKRTGEKVFLECVQDMDHENMFWYRQDPGLGLRLIYFSYDVKMKEKGDIPEGYSVSREKKERFSLILESASTNQTSMYLCASTSGGLNTEAFFGQGTRLTVV.

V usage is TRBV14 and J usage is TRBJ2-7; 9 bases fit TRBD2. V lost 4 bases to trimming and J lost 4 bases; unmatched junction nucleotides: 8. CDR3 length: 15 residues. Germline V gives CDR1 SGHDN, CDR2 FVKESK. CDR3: CASSLKLAGSYEQYF. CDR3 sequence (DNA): TGTGCCAGCAGCCTGAAGCTAGCGGGAAGTTACGAGCAGTACTTC. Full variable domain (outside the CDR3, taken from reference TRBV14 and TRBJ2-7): EAGVTQFPSHSVIEKGQTVTLRCDPISGHDNLYWYRRVMGKEIKFLLHFVKESKQDESGMPNNRFLAERTGGTYSTLKVQPAELEDSGVYFCASSLKLAGSYEQYFGPGTRLTVT.

The CDR3 bases are TGTGCCAGTAGTATGGCGGACAGGATGACCTCTGGGGCCAACGTCCTGACTTTC. This sequence encodes CASSMADRMTSGANVLTF. This chain joins TRBV19 and TRBJ2-6; 7 positions match TRBD1. CDR3 length: 18 residues. Germline assignment: CDR1 LNHDA and CDR2 SQIVND (reference sequence). With 3 bases clipped from V and 0 bases from J, the junction kept 8 bases outside the gene matches.